The 3 T cell receptor beta chains below were found in one sample sequenced in a study of blood T cell repertoires in COVID-19. Method: immunoSEQ multiplex PCR; TCRdb's copy keeps in-frame clones and lacks some. This sample has around 70,000 clones, with about 83% found just once. The specimen sequenced was peripheral blood. These receptors came from a human donor in a cohort sampled during active COVID-19.

The genes are TRBV20-1 and TRBJ2-3; TRBD2 matches 10 bases. The CDR3 is made up of 16 amino acids. The J segment lost 4 bases and the V segment lost 3 bases, leaving 10 bases of the junction unmatched. Germline V gene sequence: CDR1 DFQATT, CDR2 SNEGSKA (reference sequence). CDR3 nucleotides: TGCAGTGCTAGTTCGGCTAGCGGGAGTGGGGCAGATACGCAGTATTTT. Translating gives CSASSASGSGADTQYF.

The CDR3 DNA is TGTGCCAGCAGCTTGAGGGGAATCATGAACACTGAAGCTTTCTTT. It codes for CASSLRGIMNTEAFF. V usage is TRBV5-6 and J usage is TRBJ1-1; D might be TRBD1 (5 bases). The CDR3 totals 15 residues. Trimming cost V 1 base and J 0 bases, with 10 bases left between them. CDR1 SGHDT and CDR2 YYEEEE come from the germline V gene.

The chain carries TRBV7-2 and TRBJ2-2; a weak D match, TRBD1 (5 bases). This CDR3 comprises 14 residues. Germline CDR1 reads SGHTA; CDR2 reads FQGNSA. V was clipped by 3 bases and J by 7 bases, with 12 bases between them. CDR3 sequence: CASSFSGYGGELFF. CDR3 in DNA: TGTGCCAGCAGCTTCTCAGGGTACGGCGGGGAGCTGTTTTTT.